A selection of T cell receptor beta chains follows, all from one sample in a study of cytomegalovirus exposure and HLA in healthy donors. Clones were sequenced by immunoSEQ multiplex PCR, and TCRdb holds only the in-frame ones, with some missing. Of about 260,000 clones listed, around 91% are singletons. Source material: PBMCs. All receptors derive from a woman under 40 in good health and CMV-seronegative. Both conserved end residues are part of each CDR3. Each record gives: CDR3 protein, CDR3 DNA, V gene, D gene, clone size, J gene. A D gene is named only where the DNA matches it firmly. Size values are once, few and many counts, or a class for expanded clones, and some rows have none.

CAIGAGSYEQYF | TGTGCCATCGGGGCCGGCTCCTACGAGCAGTACTTC | TRBV10-3 | NA | NA | TRBJ2-7
CASSQGGAGVSDTQYF | TGTGCCAGCAGCCAAGGTGGCGCGGGAGTATCCGATACGCAGTATTTT | TRBV14 | TRBD2 | NA | TRBJ2-3
CASRWLASTDTQYF | TGTGCCAGCAGGTGGCTAGCCAGCACAGATACGCAGTATTTT | TRBV27 | NA | NA | TRBJ2-3
CASSQGDIAPHTIYF | TGTGCCAGCAGCCAAGGTGACATCGCGCCGCACACCATATATTTT | TRBV4-2 | NA | few | TRBJ1-3
CASSEVSYNEQFF | TGTGCCAGCAGTGAAGTTTCCTACAATGAGCAGTTCTTC | TRBV25-1 | NA | few | TRBJ2-1
CASMGAYEQYF | TGTGCCAGCATGGGGGCCTACGAGCAGTACTTC | TRBV6-5 | NA | NA | TRBJ2-7
CASSLQIQGSGGPQHF | TGTGCCAGCAGCTTACAAATACAGGGAAGTGGAGGGCCCCAGCATTTT | TRBV7-3 | NA | NA | TRBJ1-5
CACRGSAGEQYF | TGTGCCTGCAGGGGTTCCGCGGGCGAGCAGTACTTC | TRBV28 | NA | NA | TRBJ2-7
CAFVGFGDYGYTF | TGTGCTTTCGTCGGGTTTGGGGACTATGGCTACACCTTC | TRBV30 | NA | NA | TRBJ1-2
CASKTSGGIYEQYF | TGTGCCAGCAAGACTAGCGGGGGGATATACGAGCAGTACTTC | TRBV28 | TRBD2 | NA | TRBJ2-7
CASSERGISGNTIYF | TGTGCCAGCAGTGAACGGGGCATCTCTGGAAACACCATATATTTT | TRBV25-1 | NA | NA | TRBJ1-3
CASSLGGAGEYEQYF | TGTGCCAGCAGCTTAGGTGGGGCGGGAGAGTACGAGCAGTACTTC | TRBV7-9 | TRBD2 | NA | TRBJ2-7
CASSWGPNQPQHF | TGTGCCAGCAGCTGGGGCCCCAATCAGCCCCAGCATTTT | TRBV5-4 | NA | NA | TRBJ1-5
CATSARVSGELFF | TGTGCCACCAGCGCCCGTGTGTCAGGGGAGCTGTTTTTT | TRBV15 | NA | NA | TRBJ2-2
CASSLWGGDPQETQYF | TGTGCCAGCAGTTTATGGGGCGGAGATCCGCAAGAGACCCAGTACTTC | TRBV27 | NA | NA | TRBJ2-5
CASSLGGRETQYF | TGTGCCAGCAGTTTGGGGGGGAGAGAGACCCAGTACTTC | TRBV28 | TRBD2 | NA | TRBJ2-5
CASTEGARNEQFF | TGTGCCAGCACGGAGGGGGCACGCAATGAGCAGTTCTTC | TRBV6-1 | NA | NA | TRBJ2-1
CASSFGGLMGLKETQYF | TGTGCCAGCAGTTTTGGGGGACTAATGGGTTTAAAAGAGACCCAGTACTTC | TRBV28 | TRBD2 | NA | TRBJ2-5
CASSPGQGYPSYNEQFF | TGTGCCAGCAGCCCGGGACAGGGATACCCATCGTACAATGAGCAGTTCTTC | TRBV27 | TRBD1 | NA | TRBJ2-1
CASMHRAAQGEKLFF | TGTGCCAGCATGCACCGAGCGGCGCAAGGTGAAAAACTGTTTTTT | TRBV25-1 | NA | NA | TRBJ1-4
CASEGGDRGRNYGYTF | TGTGCCTCGGAAGGGGGGGACAGGGGGCGCAACTATGGCTACACCTTC | TRBV30 | TRBD1 | NA | TRBJ1-2
CASSLEAGGSETQYF | TGTGCCAGCAGCTTAGAAGCGGGAGGTTCGGAGACCCAGTACTTC | TRBV13 | TRBD2 | NA | TRBJ2-5
CASSYSGSGMGYEQYF | TGTGCCAGCAGTTACTCAGGTAGCGGGATGGGCTACGAGCAGTACTTC | TRBV6-6 | TRBD2 | NA | TRBJ2-7
CSVGRSTNEKLFF | TGCAGCGTTGGACGGTCAACTAATGAAAAACTGTTTTTT | TRBV29-1 | NA | NA | TRBJ1-4
CASSSTVNEQFF | TGTGCCAGCAGCTCCACGGTCAATGAGCAGTTCTTC | TRBV11-2 | NA | NA | TRBJ2-1
CATSGSGTSTTGELFF | TGTGCCACCAGCGGATCCGGGACTAGTACTACCGGGGAGCTGTTTTTT | TRBV15 | TRBD2 | NA | TRBJ2-2
CASSQAPYNEQFF | TGCGCCAGCAGCCAAGCGCCCTACAATGAGCAGTTCTTC | TRBV4-1 | NA | NA | TRBJ2-1
CASSLSDRGRETQYF | TGTGCCAGCAGTTTATCCGATCGGGGGAGAGAGACCCAGTACTTC | TRBV28 | NA | NA | TRBJ2-5
CASSPPPITYNEQFF | TGTGCCAGCAGTCCTCCCCCGATAACCTACAATGAGCAGTTCTTC | TRBV28 | NA | NA | TRBJ2-1
CASSLKGFADTQYF | TGTGCCAGCAGCTTAAAGGGATTCGCAGATACGCAGTATTTT | TRBV11-1 | NA | NA | TRBJ2-3
CASSVVGAGDTQYF | TGTGCCAGCAGCGTAGTGGGGGCTGGAGATACGCAGTATTTT | TRBV9 | NA | NA | TRBJ2-3
CASSAEGTDTQYF | TGTGCCAGCAGTGCGGAGGGCACAGATACGCAGTATTTT | TRBV2 | NA | NA | TRBJ2-3
CASSLQTGTGVNNYGYTF | TGTGCCAGCAGTCTGCAGACCGGGACAGGGGTTAATAACTATGGCTACACCTTC | TRBV28 | TRBD1 | NA | TRBJ1-2
CASSLSPTEHYYEQYF | TGCGCCAGCAGTCTCTCCCCCACGGAGCACTACTACGAGCAGTACTTC | TRBV23-1 | NA | NA | TRBJ2-7
CASSPRGSGRKAHTDTQYF | TGTGCCAGCAGTCCCCGGGGTAGCGGGAGAAAAGCCCACACAGATACGCAGTATTTT | TRBV27 | TRBD2 | NA | TRBJ2-3
CASSEGTSAQYF | TGTGCCAGCAGTGAAGGGACTAGCGCGCAGTACTTC | TRBV6-1 | TRBD2 | NA | TRBJ2-7
CASSLGLAYEQYF | TGTGCCAGCAGCCTAGGACTGGCCTACGAGCAGTACTTC | TRBV13 | NA | NA | TRBJ2-7
CASSLGRGNTGELFF | TGTGCCAGCAGCTTAGGGCGGGGGAACACCGGGGAGCTGTTTTTT | TRBV7-2 | NA | NA | TRBJ2-2
CASSLYGGETQYF | TGTGCCAGCAGCTTGTATGGGGGAGAGACCCAGTACTTC | TRBV5-6 | NA | NA | TRBJ2-5
CASKPTTSHPAGDEQYF | TGTGCCAGCAAACCCACGACTAGTCATCCCGCCGGGGACGAGCAGTACTTC | TRBV2 | NA | NA | TRBJ2-7
CASSPGLENTGELFF | TGTGCCAGCAGCCCGGGACTGGAGAACACCGGGGAGCTGTTTTTT | TRBV5-4 | NA | NA | TRBJ2-2
CASRPYRMGDTQYF | TGTGCCAGCAGGCCCTACCGGATGGGAGATACGCAGTATTTT | TRBV27 | NA | NA | TRBJ2-3
CASSLQGAKETQYF | TGTGCCAGCAGTCTACAGGGGGCGAAGGAGACCCAGTACTTC | TRBV27 | TRBD1 | NA | TRBJ2-5
CASSLTSNTGELFF | TGTGCCAGCTCACTCACTAGCAACACCGGGGAGCTGTTTTTT | TRBV18 | NA | few | TRBJ2-2
CASSYAGELFF | TGTGCCAGCAGCTATGCCGGGGAGCTGTTTTTT | TRBV11-2 | NA | NA | TRBJ2-2
CASSDWGTSGSETQYF | TGTGCCAGCAGTGATTGGGGGACTAGCGGGAGTGAGACCCAGTACTTC | TRBV6-1 | TRBD2 | NA | TRBJ2-5
CASKTGTGIGISDYEQYF | TGTGCCAGCAAAACCGGGACAGGGATCGGAATTTCGGACTACGAGCAGTACTTC | TRBV2 | TRBD1 | NA | TRBJ2-7
CASSSDSYEQYF | TGTGCCAGCAGCTCTGACAGCTACGAGCAGTACTTC | TRBV28 | NA | NA | TRBJ2-7
CASSLVAGAYEQYF | TGTGCCAGCAGCTTAGTGGCAGGGGCCTACGAGCAGTACTTC | TRBV7-8 | NA | NA | TRBJ2-7
CASRREAGNRGTEAFF | TGTGCCAGCAGGAGAGAGGCAGGCAACCGAGGGACTGAAGCTTTCTTT | TRBV14 | NA | once | TRBJ1-1
CAWTAGDEQFF | TGTGCCTGGACGGCGGGAGATGAGCAGTTCTTC | TRBV30 | TRBD2 | NA | TRBJ2-1
CASSLAGFAHNEQFF | TGTGCCAGCAGCCTCGCGGGATTTGCCCACAATGAGCAGTTCTTC | TRBV27 | NA | NA | TRBJ2-1
CASSLRGTGEQYF | TGTGCCAGCAGTTTACGAGGGACTGGCGAGCAGTACTTC | TRBV27 | NA | once | TRBJ2-7
CASSFGTGNYGYTF | TGTGCCAGCAGCTTCGGGACAGGAAACTATGGCTACACCTTC | TRBV5-6 | TRBD1 | NA | TRBJ1-2
CASSEALSVLEQYF | TGTGCCAGCAGTGAAGCGCTTTCGGTCCTTGAGCAGTACTTC | TRBV6-1 | NA | NA | TRBJ2-7
CASSQDGGTNTEAFF | TGTGCCAGCAGCCAAGACGGGGGCACAAACACTGAAGCTTTCTTT | TRBV4-2 | NA | NA | TRBJ1-1
CASTTPRGVSGETQYF | TGTGCCAGCACTACCCCAAGGGGGGTGTCGGGTGAGACCCAGTACTTC | TRBV2 | NA | NA | TRBJ2-5